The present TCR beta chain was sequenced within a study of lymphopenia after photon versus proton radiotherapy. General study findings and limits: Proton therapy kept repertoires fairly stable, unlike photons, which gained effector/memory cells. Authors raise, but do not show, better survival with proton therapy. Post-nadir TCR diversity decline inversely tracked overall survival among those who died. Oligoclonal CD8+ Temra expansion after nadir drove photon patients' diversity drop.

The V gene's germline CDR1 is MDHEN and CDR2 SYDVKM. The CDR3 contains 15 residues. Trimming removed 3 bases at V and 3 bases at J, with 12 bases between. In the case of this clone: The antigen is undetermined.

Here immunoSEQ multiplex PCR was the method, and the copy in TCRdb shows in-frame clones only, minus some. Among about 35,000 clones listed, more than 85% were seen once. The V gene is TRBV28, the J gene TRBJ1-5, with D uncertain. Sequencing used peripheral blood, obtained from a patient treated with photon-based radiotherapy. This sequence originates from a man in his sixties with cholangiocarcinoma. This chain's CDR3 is CASSLGGWDNQPQHF. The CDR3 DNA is TGTGCCAGCAGTTTGGGAGGGTGGGACAATCAGCCCCAGCATTTT.